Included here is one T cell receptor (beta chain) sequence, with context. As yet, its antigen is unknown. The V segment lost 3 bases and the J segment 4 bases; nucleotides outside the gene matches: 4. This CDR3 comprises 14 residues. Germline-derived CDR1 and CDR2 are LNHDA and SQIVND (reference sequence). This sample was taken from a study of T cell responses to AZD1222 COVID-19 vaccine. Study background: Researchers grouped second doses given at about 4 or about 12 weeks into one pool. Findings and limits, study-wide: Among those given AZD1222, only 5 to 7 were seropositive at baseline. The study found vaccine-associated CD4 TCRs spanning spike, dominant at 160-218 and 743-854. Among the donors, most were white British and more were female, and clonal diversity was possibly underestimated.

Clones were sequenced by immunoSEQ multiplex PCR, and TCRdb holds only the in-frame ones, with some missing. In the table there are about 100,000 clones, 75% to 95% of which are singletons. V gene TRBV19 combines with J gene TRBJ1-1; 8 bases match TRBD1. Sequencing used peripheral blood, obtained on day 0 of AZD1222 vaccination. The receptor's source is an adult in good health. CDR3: CASSIPGGPTEAFF. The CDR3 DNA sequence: TGTGCCAGTAGTATCCCAGGGGGCCCCACTGAAGCTTTCTTT.